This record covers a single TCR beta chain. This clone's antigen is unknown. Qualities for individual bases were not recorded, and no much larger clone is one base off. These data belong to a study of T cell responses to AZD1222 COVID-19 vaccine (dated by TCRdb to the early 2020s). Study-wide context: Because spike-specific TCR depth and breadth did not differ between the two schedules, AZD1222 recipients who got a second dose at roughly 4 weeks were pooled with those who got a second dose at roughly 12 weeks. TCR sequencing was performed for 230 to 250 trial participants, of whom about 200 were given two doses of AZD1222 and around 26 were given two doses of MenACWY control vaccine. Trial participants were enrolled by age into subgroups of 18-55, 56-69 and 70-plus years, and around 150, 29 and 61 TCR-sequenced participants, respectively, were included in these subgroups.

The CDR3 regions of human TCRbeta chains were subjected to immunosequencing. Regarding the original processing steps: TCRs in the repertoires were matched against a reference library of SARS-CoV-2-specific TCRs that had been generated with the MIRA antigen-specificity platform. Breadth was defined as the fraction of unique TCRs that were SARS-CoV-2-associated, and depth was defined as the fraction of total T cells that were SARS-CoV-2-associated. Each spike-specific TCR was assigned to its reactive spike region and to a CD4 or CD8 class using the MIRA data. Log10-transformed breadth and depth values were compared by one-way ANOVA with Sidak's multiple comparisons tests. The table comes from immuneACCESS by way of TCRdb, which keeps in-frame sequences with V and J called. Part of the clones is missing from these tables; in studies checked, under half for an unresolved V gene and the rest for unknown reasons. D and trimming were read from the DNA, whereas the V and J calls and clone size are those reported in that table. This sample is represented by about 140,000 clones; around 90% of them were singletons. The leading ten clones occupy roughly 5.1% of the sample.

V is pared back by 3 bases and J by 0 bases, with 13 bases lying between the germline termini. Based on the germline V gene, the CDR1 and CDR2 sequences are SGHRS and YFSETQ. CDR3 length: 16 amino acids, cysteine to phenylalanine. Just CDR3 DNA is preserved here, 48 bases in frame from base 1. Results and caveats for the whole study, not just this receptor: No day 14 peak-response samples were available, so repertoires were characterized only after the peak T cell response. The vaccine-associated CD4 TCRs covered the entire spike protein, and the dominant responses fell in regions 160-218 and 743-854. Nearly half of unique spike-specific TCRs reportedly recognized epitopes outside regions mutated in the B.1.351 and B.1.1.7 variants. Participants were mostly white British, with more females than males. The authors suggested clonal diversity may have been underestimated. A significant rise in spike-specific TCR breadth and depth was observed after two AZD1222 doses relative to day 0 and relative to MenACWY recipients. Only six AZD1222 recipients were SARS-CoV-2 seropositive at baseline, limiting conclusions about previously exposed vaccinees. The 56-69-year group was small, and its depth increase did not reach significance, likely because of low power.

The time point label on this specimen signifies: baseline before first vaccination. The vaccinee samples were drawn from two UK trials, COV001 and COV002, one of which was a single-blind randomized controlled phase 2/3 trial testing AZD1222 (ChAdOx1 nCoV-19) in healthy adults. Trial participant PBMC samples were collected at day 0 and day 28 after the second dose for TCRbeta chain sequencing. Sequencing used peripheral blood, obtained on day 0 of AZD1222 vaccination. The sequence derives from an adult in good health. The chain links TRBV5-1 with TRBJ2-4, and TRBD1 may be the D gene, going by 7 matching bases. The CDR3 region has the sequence CASSWSGGKAKNIQYF. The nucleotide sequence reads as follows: TGCGCCAGCAGCTGGTCAGGGGGGAAAGCCAAAAACATTCAGTACTTC.